This T cell receptor (beta chain) stems from a study of monozygotic twins with inflammatory bowel disease. Findings and caveats of the study: Telling different T cell subtypes apart from each other was not possible. Especially where disease activity was present, IBD patients had fewer clonotypes in common with others than healthy twins did.

A total RNA quantity of 3500 ng went into each TCR library. TCRdb reprocessed the 5' RACE reads; each CDR3 protein has one entry and no DNA is given. Recorded here are approximately 400,000 distinct CDR3 sequences; the top ten clones represent approximately 2.3%. CDR3 length: 13 amino acids. Germline CDR1 and CDR2: SGHTA and FQGNSA. On this clonotype: Its antigen is undetermined.

The sample was blood. The J gene is TRBJ2-1, the V gene TRBV7-2; TCRdb's D call, TRBD2, is unchecked because there is no DNA. The sequence was collected from a human donor with ulcerative colitis or Crohn's disease, or a healthy co-twin of an affected twin (not recorded which). The chain's CDR3 is CASSLERRGGQFF.